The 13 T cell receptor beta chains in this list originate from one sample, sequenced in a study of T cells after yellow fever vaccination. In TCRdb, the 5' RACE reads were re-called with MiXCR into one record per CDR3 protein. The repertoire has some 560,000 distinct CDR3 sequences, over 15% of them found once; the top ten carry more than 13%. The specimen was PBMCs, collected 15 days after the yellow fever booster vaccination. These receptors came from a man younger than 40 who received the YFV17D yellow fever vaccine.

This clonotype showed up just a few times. CDR3 in DNA: TGTGCCAGCAGTAAGACTAGCGGGAACTACGAGCAGTACTTC. Encoded protein: CASSKTSGNYEQYF. The rearrangement links TRBV12-3 or TRBV12-4 to TRBJ2-7; TRBD2 matches at 11 bases. This CDR3 is 14 amino acids long. V shed 5 bases, J shed 3 bases, and the junction held 3 bases outside the gene matches.

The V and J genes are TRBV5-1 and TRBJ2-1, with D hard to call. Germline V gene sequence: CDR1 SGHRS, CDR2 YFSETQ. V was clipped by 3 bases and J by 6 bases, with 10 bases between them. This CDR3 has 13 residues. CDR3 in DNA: TGCGCCAGCAGCTCAGCGCCTGCCAATGAGCAGTTCTTC. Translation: CASSSAPANEQFF.

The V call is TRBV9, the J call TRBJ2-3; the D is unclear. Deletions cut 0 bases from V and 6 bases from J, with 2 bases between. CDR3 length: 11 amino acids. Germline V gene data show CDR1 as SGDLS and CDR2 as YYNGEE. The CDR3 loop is CASSVADTQYF. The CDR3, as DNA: TGTGCCAGCAGCGTAGCGGATACGCAGTATTTT.

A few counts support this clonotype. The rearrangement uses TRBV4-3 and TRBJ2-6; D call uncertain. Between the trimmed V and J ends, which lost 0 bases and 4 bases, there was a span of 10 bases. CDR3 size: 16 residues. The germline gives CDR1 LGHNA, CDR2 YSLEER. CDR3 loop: CASSQEGPGGANVLTF. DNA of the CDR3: TGCGCCAGCAGCCAAGAAGGGCCTGGAGGGGCCAACGTCCTGACTTTC.

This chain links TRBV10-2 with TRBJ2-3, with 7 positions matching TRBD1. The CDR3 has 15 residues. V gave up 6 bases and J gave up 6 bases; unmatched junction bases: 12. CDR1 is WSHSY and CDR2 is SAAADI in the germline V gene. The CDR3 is CASSLGQERVDTQYF. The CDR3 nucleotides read TGCGCCAGCAGCCTAGGACAGGAAAGGGTGGATACGCAGTATTTT.

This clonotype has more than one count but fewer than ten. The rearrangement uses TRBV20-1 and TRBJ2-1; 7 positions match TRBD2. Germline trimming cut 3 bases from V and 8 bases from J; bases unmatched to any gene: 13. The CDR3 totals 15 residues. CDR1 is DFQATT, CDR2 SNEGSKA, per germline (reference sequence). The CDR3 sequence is CSASWLGRETYEQFF. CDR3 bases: TGCAGTGCTAGTTGGCTTGGGCGGGAGACCTATGAGCAGTTCTTC.

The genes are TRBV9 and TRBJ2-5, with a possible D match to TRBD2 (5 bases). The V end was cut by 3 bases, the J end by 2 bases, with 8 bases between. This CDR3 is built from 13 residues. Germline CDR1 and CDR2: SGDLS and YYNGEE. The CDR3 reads CASSARGQETQYF. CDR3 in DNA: TGTGCCAGCAGCGCGAGAGGGCAAGAGACCCAGTACTTC. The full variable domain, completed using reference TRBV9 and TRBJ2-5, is DSGVTQTPKHLITATGQRVTLRCSPRSGDLSVYWYQQSLDQGLQFLIQYYNGEERAKGNILERFSAQQFPDLHSELNLSSLELGDSALYFCASSARGQETQYFGPGTRLLVL.

The CDR3 protein is CSAPRGPARDTQYF. Written as DNA, the CDR3 is TGCAGTGCACCTCGGGGGCCCGCGAGGGATACGCAGTATTTT. This sequence joins TRBV20-1 and TRBJ2-3; D is perhaps TRBD1 or TRBD2 (6 bases each). The CDR3 sequence is 14 residues long. Germline values: CDR1 DFQATT, CDR2 SNEGSKA (reference sequence). The V end lost 6 bases, the J end lost 6 bases, and 19 bases lay between the germline ends.

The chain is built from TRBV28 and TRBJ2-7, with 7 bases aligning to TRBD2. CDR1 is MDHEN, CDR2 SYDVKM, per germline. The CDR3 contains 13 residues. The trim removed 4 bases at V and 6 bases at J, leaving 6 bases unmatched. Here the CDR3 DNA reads TGTGCCAGCAGTTGGGGGAGGGAAGGCGAGCAGTACTTC. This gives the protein CASSWGREGEQYF.

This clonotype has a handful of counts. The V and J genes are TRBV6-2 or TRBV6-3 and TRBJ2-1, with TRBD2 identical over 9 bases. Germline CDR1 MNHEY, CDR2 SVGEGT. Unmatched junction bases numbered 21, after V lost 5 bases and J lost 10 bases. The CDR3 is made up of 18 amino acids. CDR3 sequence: CASSHRGASGNRYQEQFF. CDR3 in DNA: TGTGCCAGCAGTCACCGGGGGGCTAGCGGGAACCGCTATCAAGAGCAGTTCTTC.

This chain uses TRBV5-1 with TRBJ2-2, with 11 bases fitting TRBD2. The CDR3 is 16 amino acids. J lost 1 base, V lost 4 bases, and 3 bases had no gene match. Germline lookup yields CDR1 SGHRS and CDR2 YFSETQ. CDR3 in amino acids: CASSSSGRGNTGELFF. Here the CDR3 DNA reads TGCGCCAGCAGCAGTAGCGGGAGGGGGAACACCGGGGAGCTGTTTTTT.

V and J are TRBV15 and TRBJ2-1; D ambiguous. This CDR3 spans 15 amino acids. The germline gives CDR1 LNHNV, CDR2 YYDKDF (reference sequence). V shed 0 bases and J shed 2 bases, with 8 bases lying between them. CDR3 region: CATSREAAAYNEQFF. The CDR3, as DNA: TGTGCCACCAGCAGAGAGGCGGCCGCCTACAATGAGCAGTTCTTC. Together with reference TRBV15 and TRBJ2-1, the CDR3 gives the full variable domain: DAMVIQNPRYQVTQFGKPVTLSCSQTLNHNVMYWYQQKSSQAPKLLFHYYDKDFNNEADTPDNFQSRRPNTSFCFLDIRSPGLGDTAMYLCATSREAAAYNEQFFGPGTRLTVL.

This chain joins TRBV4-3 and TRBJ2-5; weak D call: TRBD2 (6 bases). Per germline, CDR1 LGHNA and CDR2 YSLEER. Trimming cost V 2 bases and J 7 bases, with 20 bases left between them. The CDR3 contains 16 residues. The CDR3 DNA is TGCGCCAGCAGCCAAACCCTGGGGGGAGTGGGAGGGACCCAGTACTTC. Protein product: CASSQTLGGVGGTQYF.